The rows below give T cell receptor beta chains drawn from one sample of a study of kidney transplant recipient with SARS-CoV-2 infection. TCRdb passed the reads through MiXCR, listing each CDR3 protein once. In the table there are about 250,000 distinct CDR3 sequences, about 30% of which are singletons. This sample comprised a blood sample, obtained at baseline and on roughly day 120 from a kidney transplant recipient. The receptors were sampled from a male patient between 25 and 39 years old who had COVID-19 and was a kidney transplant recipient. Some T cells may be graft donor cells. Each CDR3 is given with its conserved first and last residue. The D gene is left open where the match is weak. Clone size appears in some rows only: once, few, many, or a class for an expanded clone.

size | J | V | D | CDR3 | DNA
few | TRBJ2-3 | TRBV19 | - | CASSWDIRTDTQYF | TGTGCCAGTAGTTGGGACATTCGCACAGATACGCAGTATTTT
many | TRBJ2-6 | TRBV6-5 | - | CASSVRHFYAQSRANVLTF | TGTGCCAGCAGTGTACGACACTTCTATGCACAAAGTCGGGCCAACGTCCTGACTTTC
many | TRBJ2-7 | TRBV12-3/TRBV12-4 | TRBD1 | CASSPQGAGLYEQYF | TGTGCCAGCAGTCCACAGGGGGCGGGACTCTACGAGCAGTACTTC
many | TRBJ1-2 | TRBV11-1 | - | CASSRRHKAGKTYGYTF | TGTGCCAGCAGCAGAAGACATAAGGCTGGAAAGACCTATGGCTACACCTTC
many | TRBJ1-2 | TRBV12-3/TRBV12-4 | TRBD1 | CASSDGDSFRKTYGYTF | TGTGCCAGCAGTGACGGGGACAGCTTCCGAAAGACCTATGGCTACACCTTC
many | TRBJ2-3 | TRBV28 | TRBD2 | CASSLRMGLATDTQYF | TGTGCCAGCAGTTTACGTATGGGACTAGCGACGGATACGCAGTATTTT
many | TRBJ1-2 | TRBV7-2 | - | CASSLAQGRYGYTF | TGTGCCAGCAGCTTGGCCCAGGGAAGGTATGGCTACACCTTC
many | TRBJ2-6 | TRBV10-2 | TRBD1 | CASSGADRTSGANVLTF | TGCGCCAGCAGTGGGGCGGACAGGACCTCTGGGGCCAACGTCCTGACTTTC
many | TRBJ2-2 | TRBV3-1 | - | CASSGWIPISGLTGELFF | TGTGCCAGCAGCGGCTGGATTCCCATTTCAGGCTTGACCGGGGAGCTGTTTTTT
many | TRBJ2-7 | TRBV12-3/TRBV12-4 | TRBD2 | CASSSGLAGVFGAYEQYF | TGTGCCAGCAGCTCCGGACTAGCGGGAGTTTTCGGGGCCTACGAGCAGTACTTC
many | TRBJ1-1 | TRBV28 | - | CASSLFRARNTEAFF | TGTGCCAGCAGTTTATTCAGGGCCCGGAACACTGAAGCTTTCTTT
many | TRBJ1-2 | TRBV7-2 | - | CASSFSIRDGKTYGYTF | TGTGCCAGCAGCTTTTCCATCAGAGACGGAAAGACCTATGGCTACACCTTC
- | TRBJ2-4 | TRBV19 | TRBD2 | CASRRKAGALENIQYF | TGTGCCAGTAGAAGGAAGGCGGGAGCGCTCGAAAACATTCAGTACTTC
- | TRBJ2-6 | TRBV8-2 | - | CGRFARITQSRTNVLTF | TGTGGCAGATTTGCCAGGATAACACAAAGTCGGACCAACGTCCTGACTTTC
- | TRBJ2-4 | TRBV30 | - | CALGGLASAQYF | TGTGCCCTAGGGGGGCTTGCTAGCGCCCAGTACTTC
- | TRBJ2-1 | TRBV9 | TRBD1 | CASSTYQAGTGVNNEQFF | TGTGCCAGCAGCACCTACCAGGCCGGGACAGGGGTAAACAATGAGCAGTTCTTC
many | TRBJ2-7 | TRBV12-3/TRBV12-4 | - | CASSLRRDVAYEQYF | TGTGCCAGCAGTTTACGTCGGGACGTGGCCTACGAGCAGTACTTC
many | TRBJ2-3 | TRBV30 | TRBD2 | CAWSPDGGAQYF | TGTGCCTGGAGTCCGGACGGGGGGGCGCAGTATTTT
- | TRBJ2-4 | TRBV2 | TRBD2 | CASALGAGGPNIQYF | TGTGCCAGCGCCCTGGGGGCGGGGGGGCCTAACATTCAGTACTTC
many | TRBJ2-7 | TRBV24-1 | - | CATSDSPGKGPYEQYF | TGTGCCACCAGTGATTCTCCAGGGAAAGGGCCCTACGAGCAGTACTTC
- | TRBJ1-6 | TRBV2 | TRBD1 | CASSEVSGVGTGASNSPLHF | TGTGCCAGCAGTGAGGTGTCTGGAGTCGGGACAGGGGCGTCAAATTCACCCCTCCACTTT
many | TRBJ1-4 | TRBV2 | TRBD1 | CASSAGTGGLKLFF | TGTGCCAGCAGCGCCGGGACAGGGGGATTGAAACTGTTTTTT
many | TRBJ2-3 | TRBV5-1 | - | CASSLDLDTQYF | TGCGCCAGCAGCTTGGATCTAGATACGCAGTATTTT
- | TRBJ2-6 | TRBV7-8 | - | CASSYGSSGANVLTF | TGTGCCAGCAGCTACGGGTCTTCTGGGGCCAACGTCCTGACTTTC
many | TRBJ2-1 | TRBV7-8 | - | CASSLGRQSGPGDEQFF | TGTGCCAGCAGCTTAGGCCGACAGTCGGGACCCGGTGATGAGCAGTTCTTC